The clone carrying this T cell receptor beta chain was detected only once. Trimming stripped 4 bases from V and 3 bases from J, with 13 bases between. The CDR3 loop spans 13 amino acids. Germline values: CDR1 SQVTM, CDR2 ANQGSEA. TCRdb redid the calling of the 5' RACE reads with MiXCR, one entry per CDR3 protein. The table lists about 62,000 distinct CDR3 sequences, around 30% of them singletons. The TCR was taken from a female donor with breast cancer. This chain links TRBV29-1 with TRBJ2-7; possible D gene TRBD1, 5 bases. Sequencing used tumor-infiltrating naive CD4+ T cells sorted from the breast tumor. The subset: naive CD4+ T cells, CD4+CD45RA+CD25-. CDR3 in amino acids: CSVAGHRNYEQYF. The CDR3 DNA is TGCAGCGTTGCCGGACATAGAAACTACGAGCAGTACTTC.